This T cell receptor (beta chain) is from a study of blood T cells in healthy people across ages. Germline assignment: CDR1 SGHVS and CDR2 FQNEAQ. The CDR3 runs to 17 residues. Trimming removed 2 bases from V and 0 bases from J, with 14 bases in between. Isolation recovered at least 6 million PBMCs from every sample. Alongside a J-beta primer mix, a sample-barcoded 5' primer served in a second PCR lasting about 6 to 11 cycles. Per sample, CDR3-containing paired-end reads numbered at least 2.5 million. TCRdb re-called the 5' RACE reads through MiXCR, storing one row per CDR3 protein. The table includes over 500,000 distinct CDR3 sequences, 40% to 65% detected once.

The rearrangement uses TRBV7-8 and TRBJ2-1; possibly TRBD2 for D (6 bases). This clonotype was sampled from a woman older than 75 in good health. Sequenced input: blood. The CDR3 loop is CASSLIGRESSYNEQFF. CDR3 in DNA: TGTGCCAGCAGCTTAATCGGGAGAGAAAGCTCCTACAATGAGCAGTTCTTC.